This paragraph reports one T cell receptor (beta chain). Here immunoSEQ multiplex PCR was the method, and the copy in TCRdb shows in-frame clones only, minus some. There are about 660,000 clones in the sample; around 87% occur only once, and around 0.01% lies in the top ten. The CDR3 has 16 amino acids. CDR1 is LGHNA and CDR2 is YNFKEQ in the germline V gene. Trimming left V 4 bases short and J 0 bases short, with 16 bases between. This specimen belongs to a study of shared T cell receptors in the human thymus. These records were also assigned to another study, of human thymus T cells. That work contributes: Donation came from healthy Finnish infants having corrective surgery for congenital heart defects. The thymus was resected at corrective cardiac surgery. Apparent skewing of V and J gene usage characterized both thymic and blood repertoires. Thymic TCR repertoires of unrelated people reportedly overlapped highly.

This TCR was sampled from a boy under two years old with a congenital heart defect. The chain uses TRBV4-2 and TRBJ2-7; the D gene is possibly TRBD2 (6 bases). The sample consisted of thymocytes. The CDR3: CASSRASSASSYEQYF. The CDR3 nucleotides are TGTGCCAGCAGCCGCGCCTCTAGCGCCAGCTCCTACGAGCAGTACTTC.